This TCR beta chain derives from a study of identical twins. This clonotype was detected ten times or more. TCRdb itself ran the 5' RACE reads through MiXCR, one entry per CDR3 protein. The sample holds about 470,000 distinct CDR3 sequences; approximately 24% are singletons and the top ten take about 2.7%. Looked up from germline, CDR1 is DFQATT and CDR2 is SNEGSKA (reference sequence). This CDR3 is built from 12 residues. With 6 bases clipped from V and 9 bases from J, the junction kept 6 bases outside the gene matches. These data are also associated with another study on T cells expressing NK-cell markers. In that study: With respect to HCMV, seven of the eight sequenced donors were seropositive, and one was seronegative.

This receptor was identified in a woman aged 18-30 years in good health. The sample comprised CD4+ T cells sorted from blood. V usage is TRBV20-1 and J usage is TRBJ2-1; 9 bases map to TRBD2. CDR3 loop: CSAEGTSSEQFF. CDR3 nucleotide sequence: TGCAGTGCCGAGGGGACTAGCTCTGAGCAGTTCTTC.